Sequencing of this T cell receptor beta chain was carried out in a study of blood T cell repertoires in COVID-19. Study details: The United States, Italy and Spain supplied acute and convalescent COVID-19 samples. T cells, B-cell-depleted T cells, or PBMCs supplied cDNA or gDNA.

Methods used by the authors: The assay estimated nucleated cells by amplifying reference gene primers. The method was immunoSEQ multiplex PCR; TCRdb's version includes in-frame clones alone and lacks a portion of them. Clone size and V and J calls were adopted from that table, with D and trimming inferred from the DNA. Of approximately 15,000 clones in the sample, roughly 90% were seen once. Sequencing used peripheral blood. The source of this sequence is a human donor in a cohort sampled during active COVID-19.

The CDR3 spells CASSLWGTGKNQPQHF. DNA of the CDR3: TGTGCCAGCAGCTTATGGGGGACAGGAAAAAATCAGCCCCAGCATTTT. V is TRBV7-2 and J is TRBJ1-5; 8 bases map to TRBD1. CDR3 length: 16 amino acids. The J segment lost 4 bases and the V segment lost 2 bases, leaving 7 bases of the junction unmatched. From germline, CDR1 is SGHTA and CDR2 FQGNSA.